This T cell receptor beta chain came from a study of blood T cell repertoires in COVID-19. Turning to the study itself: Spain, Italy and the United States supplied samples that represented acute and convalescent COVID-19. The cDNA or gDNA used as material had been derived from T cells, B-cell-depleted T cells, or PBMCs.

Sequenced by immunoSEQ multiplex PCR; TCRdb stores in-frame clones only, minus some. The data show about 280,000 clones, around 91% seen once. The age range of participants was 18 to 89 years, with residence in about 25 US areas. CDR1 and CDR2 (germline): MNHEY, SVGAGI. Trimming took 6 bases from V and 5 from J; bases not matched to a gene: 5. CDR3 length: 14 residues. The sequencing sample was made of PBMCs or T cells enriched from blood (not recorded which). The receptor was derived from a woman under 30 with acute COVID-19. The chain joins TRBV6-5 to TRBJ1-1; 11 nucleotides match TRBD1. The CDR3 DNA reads TGTGCCAGCAGATTGGACAGGGGGCTTACTGAAGCTTTCTTT. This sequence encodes CASRLDRGLTEAFF.